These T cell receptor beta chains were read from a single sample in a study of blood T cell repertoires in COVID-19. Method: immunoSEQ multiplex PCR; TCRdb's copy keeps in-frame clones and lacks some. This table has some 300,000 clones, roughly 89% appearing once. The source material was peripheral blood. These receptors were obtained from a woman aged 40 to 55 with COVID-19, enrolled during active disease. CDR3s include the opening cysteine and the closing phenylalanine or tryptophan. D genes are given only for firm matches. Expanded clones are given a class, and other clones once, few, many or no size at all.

CDR3 protein: CASSLLFRTGKRGELFF; CDR3 DNA: TGTGCCAGCAGTCTCCTCTTTAGGACAGGGAAACGCGGGGAGCTGTTTTTT; clone size: -; J gene: TRBJ2-2; CDR3 length: 17; D gene: TRBD1; V gene: TRBV28
CDR3 protein: CASSMEDSFYSNQPQHF; CDR3 DNA: TGTGCCAGTAGTATGGAGGACAGTTTCTATAGCAATCAGCCCCAGCATTTT; clone size: -; J gene: TRBJ1-5; CDR3 length: 17; D gene: -; V gene: TRBV19
CDR3 protein: CASSYAGVETQYF; CDR3 DNA: TGTGCCAGCAGTTACGCGGGGGTAGAGACCCAGTACTTC; clone size: -; J gene: TRBJ2-5; CDR3 length: 13; D gene: TRBD2; V gene: TRBV6-5
CDR3 protein: CASSRGTANSPLHF; CDR3 DNA: TGTGCCAGCAGTCGAGGGACAGCTAATTCACCCCTCCACTTT; clone size: -; J gene: TRBJ1-6; CDR3 length: 14; D gene: TRBD1; V gene: TRBV27
CDR3 protein: CASSSSSYEQYF; CDR3 DNA: TGTGCCAGCAGCTCGAGCTCCTACGAGCAGTACTTC; clone size: -; J gene: TRBJ2-7; CDR3 length: 12; D gene: -; V gene: TRBV7-2
CDR3 protein: CAWRPGGGNIQYF; CDR3 DNA: TGTGCCTGGAGGCCGGGGGGCGGAAACATTCAGTACTTC; clone size: few; J gene: TRBJ2-4; CDR3 length: 13; D gene: -; V gene: TRBV30
CDR3 protein: CASSVDVDREIFGYTF; CDR3 DNA: TGTGCCAGCAGCGTCGATGTGGACAGAGAGATCTTTGGCTACACCTTC; clone size: -; J gene: TRBJ1-2; CDR3 length: 16; D gene: -; V gene: TRBV9
CDR3 protein: CAGGQGRGGQPQHF; CDR3 DNA: TGTGCCGGGGGACAGGGGCGAGGAGGGCAGCCCCAGCATTTT; clone size: -; J gene: TRBJ1-5; CDR3 length: 14; D gene: TRBD1; V gene: TRBV28
CDR3 protein: CASSDLGQGKSPLHF; CDR3 DNA: TGTGCCAGCAGCGACCTGGGACAGGGCAAGTCACCCCTCCACTTT; clone size: few; J gene: TRBJ1-6; CDR3 length: 15; D gene: TRBD1; V gene: TRBV9
CDR3 protein: CASSVRSGGAGSGANVLTF; CDR3 DNA: TGTGCCAGCAGTGTTAGGAGCGGGGGGGCCGGGTCTGGGGCCAACGTCCTGACTTTC; clone size: -; J gene: TRBJ2-6; CDR3 length: 19; D gene: TRBD2; V gene: TRBV2
CDR3 protein: CASSFLGQGADEKLFF; CDR3 DNA: TGTGCCAGCAGTTTCCTCGGACAGGGGGCGGATGAAAAACTGTTTTTT; clone size: -; J gene: TRBJ1-4; CDR3 length: 16; D gene: TRBD1; V gene: TRBV27
CDR3 protein: CASSQVLSRDTEAFF; CDR3 DNA: TGCGCCAGCAGCCAAGTCCTCTCTCGGGACACTGAAGCTTTCTTT; clone size: -; J gene: TRBJ1-1; CDR3 length: 15; D gene: -; V gene: TRBV4-3
CDR3 protein: CASRDQGFPSPLHF; CDR3 DNA: TGCGCCAGCAGAGACCAGGGGTTTCCTTCACCCCTCCACTTT; clone size: few; J gene: TRBJ1-6; CDR3 length: 14; D gene: -; V gene: TRBV10-2
CDR3 protein: CAWARGTEAFF; CDR3 DNA: TGTGCCTGGGCTCGGGGCACTGAAGCTTTCTTT; clone size: many; J gene: TRBJ1-1; CDR3 length: 11; D gene: -; V gene: TRBV30
CDR3 protein: CASSLGRGTGELFF; CDR3 DNA: TGTGCCAGCAGCTTAGGCAGGGGAACCGGGGAGCTGTTTTTT; clone size: -; J gene: TRBJ2-2; CDR3 length: 14; D gene: -; V gene: TRBV7-8
CDR3 protein: CASSPRGSQDLDTEAFF; CDR3 DNA: TGTGCCAGCAGCCCCCGGGGGTCCCAAGATTTGGACACTGAAGCTTTCTTT; clone size: -; J gene: TRBJ1-1; CDR3 length: 17; D gene: -; V gene: TRBV21-1